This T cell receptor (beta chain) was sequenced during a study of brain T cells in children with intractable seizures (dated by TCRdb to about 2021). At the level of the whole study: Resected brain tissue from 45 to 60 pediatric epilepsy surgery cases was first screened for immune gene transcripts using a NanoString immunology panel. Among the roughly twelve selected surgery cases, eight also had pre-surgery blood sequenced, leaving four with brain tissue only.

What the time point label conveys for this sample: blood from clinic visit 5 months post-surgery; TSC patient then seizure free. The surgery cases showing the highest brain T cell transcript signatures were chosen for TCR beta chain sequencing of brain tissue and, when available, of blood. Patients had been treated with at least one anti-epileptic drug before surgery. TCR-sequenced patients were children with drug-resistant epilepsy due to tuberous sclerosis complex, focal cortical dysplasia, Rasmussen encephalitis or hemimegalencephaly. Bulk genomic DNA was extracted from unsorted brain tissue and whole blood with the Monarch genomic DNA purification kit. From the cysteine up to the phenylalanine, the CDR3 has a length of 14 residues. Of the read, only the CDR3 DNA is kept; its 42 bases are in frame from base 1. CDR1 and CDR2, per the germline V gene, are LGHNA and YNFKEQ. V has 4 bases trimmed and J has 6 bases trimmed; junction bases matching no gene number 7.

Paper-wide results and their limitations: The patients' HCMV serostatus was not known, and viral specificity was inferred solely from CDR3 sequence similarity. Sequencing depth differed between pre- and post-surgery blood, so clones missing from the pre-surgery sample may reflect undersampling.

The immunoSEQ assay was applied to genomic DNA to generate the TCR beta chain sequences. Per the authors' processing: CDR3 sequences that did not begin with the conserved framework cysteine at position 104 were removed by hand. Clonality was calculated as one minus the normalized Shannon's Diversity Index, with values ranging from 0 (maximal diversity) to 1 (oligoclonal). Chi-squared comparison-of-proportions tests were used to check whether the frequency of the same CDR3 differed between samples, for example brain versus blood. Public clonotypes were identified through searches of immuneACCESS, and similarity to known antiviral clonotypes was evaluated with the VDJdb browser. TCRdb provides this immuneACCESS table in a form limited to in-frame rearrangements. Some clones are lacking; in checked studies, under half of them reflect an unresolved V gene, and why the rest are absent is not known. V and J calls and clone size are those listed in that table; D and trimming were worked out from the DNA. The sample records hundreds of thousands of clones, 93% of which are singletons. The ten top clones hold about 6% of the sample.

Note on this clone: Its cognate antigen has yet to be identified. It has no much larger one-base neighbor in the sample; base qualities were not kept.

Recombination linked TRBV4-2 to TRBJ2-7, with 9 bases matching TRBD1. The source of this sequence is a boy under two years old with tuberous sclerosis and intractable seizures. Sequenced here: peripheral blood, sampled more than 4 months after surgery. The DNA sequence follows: TGTGCCAGCAGCCCCGGGACAGGGTCCCTCGAGCAGTACTTC. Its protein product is CASSPGTGSLEQYF.